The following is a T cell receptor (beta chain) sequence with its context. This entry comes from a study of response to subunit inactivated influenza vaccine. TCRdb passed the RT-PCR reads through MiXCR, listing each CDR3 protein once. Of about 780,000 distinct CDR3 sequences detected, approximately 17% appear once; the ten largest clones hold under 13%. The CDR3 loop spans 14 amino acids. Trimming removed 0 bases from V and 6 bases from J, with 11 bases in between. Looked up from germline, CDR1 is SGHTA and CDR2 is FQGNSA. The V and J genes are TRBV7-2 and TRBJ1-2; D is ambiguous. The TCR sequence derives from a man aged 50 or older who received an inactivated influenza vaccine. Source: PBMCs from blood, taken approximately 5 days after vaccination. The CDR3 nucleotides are TGTGCCAGCAGCTTAGCTGGCCTCCCCAATGGCTACACCTTC. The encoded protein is CASSLAGLPNGYTF.